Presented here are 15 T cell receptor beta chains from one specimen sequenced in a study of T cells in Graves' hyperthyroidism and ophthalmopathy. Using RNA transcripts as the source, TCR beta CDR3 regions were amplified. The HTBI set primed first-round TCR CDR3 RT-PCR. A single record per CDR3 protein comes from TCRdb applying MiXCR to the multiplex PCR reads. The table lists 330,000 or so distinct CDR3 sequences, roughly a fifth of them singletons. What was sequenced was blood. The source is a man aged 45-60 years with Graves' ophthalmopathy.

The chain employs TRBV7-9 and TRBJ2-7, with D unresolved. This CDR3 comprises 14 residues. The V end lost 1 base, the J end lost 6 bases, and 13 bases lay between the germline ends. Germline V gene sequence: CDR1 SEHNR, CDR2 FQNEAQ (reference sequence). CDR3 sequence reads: CASSLVGYGREQYF. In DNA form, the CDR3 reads TGTGCCAGCAGCTTAGTGGGTTACGGCCGCGAGCAGTACTTC. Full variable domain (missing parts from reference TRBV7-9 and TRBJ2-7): DTGVSQNPRHKITKRGQNVTFRCDPISEHNRLYWYRQTLGQGPEFLTYFQNEAQLEKSRLLSDRFSAERPKGSFSTLEIQRTEQGDSAMYLCASSLVGYGREQYFGPGTRLTVT.

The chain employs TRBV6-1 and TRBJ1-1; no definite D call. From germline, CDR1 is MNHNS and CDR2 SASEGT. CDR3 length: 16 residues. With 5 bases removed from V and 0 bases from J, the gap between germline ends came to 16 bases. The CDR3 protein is CASSNNRRVLNTEAFF. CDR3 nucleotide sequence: TGTGCCAGCAGTAACAATCGAAGGGTACTGAACACTGAAGCTTTCTTT.

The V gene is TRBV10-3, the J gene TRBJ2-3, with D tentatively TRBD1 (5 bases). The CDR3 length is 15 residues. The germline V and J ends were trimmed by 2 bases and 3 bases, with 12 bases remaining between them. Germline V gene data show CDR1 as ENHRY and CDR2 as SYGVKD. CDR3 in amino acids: CAISEGQGWTDTQYF. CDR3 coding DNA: TGTGCCATCAGTGAGGGACAAGGGTGGACAGATACGCAGTATTTT.

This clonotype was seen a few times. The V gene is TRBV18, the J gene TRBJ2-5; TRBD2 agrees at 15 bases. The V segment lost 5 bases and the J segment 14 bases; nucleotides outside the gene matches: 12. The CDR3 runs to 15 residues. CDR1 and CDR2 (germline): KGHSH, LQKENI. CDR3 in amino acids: CASSSGTSGRPPPYF. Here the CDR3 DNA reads TGTGCCAGCTCATCCGGGACTAGCGGGAGGCCCCCCCCATACTTC.

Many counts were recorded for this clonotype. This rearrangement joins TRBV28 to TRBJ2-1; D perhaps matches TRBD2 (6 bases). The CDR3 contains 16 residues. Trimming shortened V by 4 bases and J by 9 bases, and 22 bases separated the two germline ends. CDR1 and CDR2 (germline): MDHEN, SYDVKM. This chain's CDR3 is CASSSPGTGGMVEQFF. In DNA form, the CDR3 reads TGTGCCAGCAGTTCACCCGGGACTGGGGGTATGGTTGAGCAGTTCTTC.

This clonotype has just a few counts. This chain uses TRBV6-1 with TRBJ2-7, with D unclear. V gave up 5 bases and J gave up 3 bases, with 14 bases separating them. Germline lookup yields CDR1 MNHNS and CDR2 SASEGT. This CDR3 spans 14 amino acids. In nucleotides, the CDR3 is TGTGCCAGCAGTCGCACGATGCCCCGCTACGAGCAGTACTTC. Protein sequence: CASSRTMPRYEQYF.

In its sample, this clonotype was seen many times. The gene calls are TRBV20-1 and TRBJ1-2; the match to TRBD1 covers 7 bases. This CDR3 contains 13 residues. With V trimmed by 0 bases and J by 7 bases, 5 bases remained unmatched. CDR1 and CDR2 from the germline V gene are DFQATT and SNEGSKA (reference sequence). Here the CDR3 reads CSARDDRVRGYTF. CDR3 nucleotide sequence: TGCAGTGCTAGAGACGACAGGGTTCGTGGCTACACCTTC.

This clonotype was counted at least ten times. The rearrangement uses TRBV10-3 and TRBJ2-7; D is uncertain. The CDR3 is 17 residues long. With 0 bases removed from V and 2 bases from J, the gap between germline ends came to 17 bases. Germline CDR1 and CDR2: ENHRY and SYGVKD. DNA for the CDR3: TGTGCCATCAGTGAGTCTGCCGTTGGTCGGGTTACCTACGAGCAGTACTTC. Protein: CAISESAVGRVTYEQYF.

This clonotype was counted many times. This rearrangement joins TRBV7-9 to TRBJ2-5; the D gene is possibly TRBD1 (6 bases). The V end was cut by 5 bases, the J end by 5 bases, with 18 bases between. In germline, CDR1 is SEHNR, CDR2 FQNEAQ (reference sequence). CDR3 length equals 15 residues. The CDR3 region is CASSPAGAPAETQYF. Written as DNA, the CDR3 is TGTGCCAGCAGCCCAGCAGGGGCCCCCGCCGAGACCCAGTACTTC.

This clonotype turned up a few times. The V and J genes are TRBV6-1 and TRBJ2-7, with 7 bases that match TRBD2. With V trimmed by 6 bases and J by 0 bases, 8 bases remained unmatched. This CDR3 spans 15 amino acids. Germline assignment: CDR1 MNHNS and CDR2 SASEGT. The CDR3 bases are TGTGCCAGCAGGAGGGGTAGCGGGCACTCCTACGAGCAGTACTTC. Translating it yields CASRRGSGHSYEQYF.

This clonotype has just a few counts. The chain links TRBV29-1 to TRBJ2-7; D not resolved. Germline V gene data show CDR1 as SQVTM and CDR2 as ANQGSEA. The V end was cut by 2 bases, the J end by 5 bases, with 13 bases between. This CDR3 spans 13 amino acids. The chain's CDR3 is CSVEMGADHEQYF. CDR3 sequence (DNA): TGCAGCGTTGAAATGGGCGCGGATCACGAGCAGTACTTC.

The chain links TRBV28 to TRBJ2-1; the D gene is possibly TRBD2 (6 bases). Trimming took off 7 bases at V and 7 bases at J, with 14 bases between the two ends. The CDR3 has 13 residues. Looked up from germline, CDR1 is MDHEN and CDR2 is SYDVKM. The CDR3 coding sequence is TGTGCCAGCACTGTTAGCGGTCCAAATGAGCAGTTCTTC. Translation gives CASTVSGPNEQFF.

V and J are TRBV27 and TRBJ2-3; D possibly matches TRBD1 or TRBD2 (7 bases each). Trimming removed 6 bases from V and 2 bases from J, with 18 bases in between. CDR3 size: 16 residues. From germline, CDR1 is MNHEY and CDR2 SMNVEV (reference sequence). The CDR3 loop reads CASRSIQGGTTDTQYF. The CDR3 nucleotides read TGTGCCAGCAGGAGCATCCAGGGGGGGACCACAGATACGCAGTATTTT.

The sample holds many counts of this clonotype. The CDR3 here is CASSTEVTDRYF. CDR3 in DNA: TGTGCCAGCAGTACAGAGGTTACGGATCGATACTTC. This rearrangement joins TRBV28 to TRBJ2-5; D remains unclear. Germline V gives CDR1 MDHEN, CDR2 SYDVKM. This CDR3 spans 12 amino acids. V lost 5 bases and J 14 bases, leaving 18 bases between the germline ends.

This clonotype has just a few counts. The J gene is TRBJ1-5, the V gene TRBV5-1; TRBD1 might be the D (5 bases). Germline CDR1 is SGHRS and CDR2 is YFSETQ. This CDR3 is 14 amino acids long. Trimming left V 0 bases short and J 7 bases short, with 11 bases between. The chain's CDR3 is CASSLESRGQPQHF. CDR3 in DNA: TGCGCCAGCAGCTTGGAGTCAAGGGGCCAGCCCCAGCATTTT.